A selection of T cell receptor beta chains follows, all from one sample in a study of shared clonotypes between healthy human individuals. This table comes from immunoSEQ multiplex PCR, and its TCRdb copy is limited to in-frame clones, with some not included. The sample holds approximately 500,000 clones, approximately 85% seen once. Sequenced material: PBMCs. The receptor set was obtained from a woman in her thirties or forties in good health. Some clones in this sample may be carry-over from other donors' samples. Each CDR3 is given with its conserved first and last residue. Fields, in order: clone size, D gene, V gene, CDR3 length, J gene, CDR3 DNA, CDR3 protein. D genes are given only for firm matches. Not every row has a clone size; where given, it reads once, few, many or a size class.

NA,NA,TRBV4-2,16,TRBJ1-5,TGTGCCAGCAGCCAAGTCCACCAGTCTTACAATCAGCCCCAGCATTTT,CASSQVHQSYNQPQHF
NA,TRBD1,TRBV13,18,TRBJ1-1,TGTGCCAGCAGCTTCCCGGGGACAGGGGGCTTGGAGGGCACTGAAGCTTTCTTT,CASSFPGTGGLEGTEAFF
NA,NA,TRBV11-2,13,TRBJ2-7,TGTGCCAGCAGCTTAAGACTTACCTACGAGCAGTACTTC,CASSLRLTYEQYF
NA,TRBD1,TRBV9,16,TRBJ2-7,TGTGCCAGCAGCGTTAGCGGACAGGGGACCTACTACGAGCAGTACTTC,CASSVSGQGTYYEQYF
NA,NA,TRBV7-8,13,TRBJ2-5,TGTGCCAGCAGCTTAGAGACCCAAGAGACCCAGTACTTC,CASSLETQETQYF
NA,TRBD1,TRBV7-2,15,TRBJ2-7,TGTGCCAGCAGACAATTAGCAGGGGGCCGGTACGAGCAGTACTTC,CASRQLAGGRYEQYF
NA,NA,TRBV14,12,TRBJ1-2,TGTGCCAGCAGCCAAGGCAACTATGGCTACACCTTC,CASSQGNYGYTF
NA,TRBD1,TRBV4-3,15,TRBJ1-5,TGCGCCAGCAGCCACGACAGGGGTTTAAATCAGCCCCAGCATTTT,CASSHDRGLNQPQHF
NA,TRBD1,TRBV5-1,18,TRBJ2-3,TGCGCCAGCAGCTTTTATAATCCCGGGACAGGGGGCACAGATACGCAGTATTTT,CASSFYNPGTGGTDTQYF
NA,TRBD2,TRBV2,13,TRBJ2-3,TGTGCCAGCGGCGGGAGGGCGACAGATACGCAGTATTTT,CASGGRATDTQYF
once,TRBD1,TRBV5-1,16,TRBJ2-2,TGCGCCAGCAGCCGGGGACAGGGGGTTGACACCGGGGAGCTGTTTTTT,CASSRGQGVDTGELFF
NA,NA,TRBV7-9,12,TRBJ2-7,TGTGCCAGCAGCTTAGAGGTAGACGAGCAGTACTTC,CASSLEVDEQYF
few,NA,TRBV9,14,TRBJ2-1,TGTGCCAGCAGCGTAACGGGTGGGCACAATGAGCAGTTCTTC,CASSVTGGHNEQFF
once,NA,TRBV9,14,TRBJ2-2,TGTGCCAGCAGCGTAGGGGGCTCCACCGGGGAGCTGTTTTTT,CASSVGGSTGELFF
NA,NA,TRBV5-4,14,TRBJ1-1,TGTGCCAGCAGCTTGGGGGAGAGGGTCACTGAAGCTTTCTTT,CASSLGERVTEAFF
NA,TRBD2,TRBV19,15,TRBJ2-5,TGTGCCAGTAGTATCGGGGGGACCCCCCAAGAGACCCAGTACTTC,CASSIGGTPQETQYF
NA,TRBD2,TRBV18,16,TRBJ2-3,TGTGCCAGCTCGCCCCAAGGCGGGAGGGGGACAGATACGCAGTATTTT,CASSPQGGRGTDTQYF